What follows is one T cell receptor (beta chain) and its context. Some clones are missing from TCRdb's copy, which holds only in-frame ones; the method was immunoSEQ multiplex PCR. The sample contains 120,000 or so clones, roughly 91% of which appear only once. Timing groups of about 4 and about 12 weeks for second doses were pooled. This entry belongs to a study of T cell responses to AZD1222 COVID-19 vaccine. In germline, CDR1 is LNHDA, CDR2 SQIVND (reference sequence). V was shortened by 4 bases and J by 1 base, with 11 bases between the two germline ends. The CDR3 spans 14 residues. The chain uses TRBV19 and TRBJ2-7; either TRBD1 or TRBD2 may fit D (6 bases each). This TCR came from an adult who received the AZD1222 COVID-19 vaccine. Sequenced material: peripheral blood, taken 28 days after the second AZD1222 dose. CDR3 sequence: CASSTQGRSYEQYF. DNA for the CDR3: TGTGCCAGTAGTACCCAGGGGAGGTCCTACGAGCAGTACTTC.